This T cell receptor beta chain was captured by sequencing in a study of Tregs in tolerant kidney transplant recipients. This table comes from immunoSEQ multiplex PCR, and its TCRdb copy is limited to in-frame clones, with some not included. Of around 230,000 clones listed, roughly 80% are singletons. The germline V and J ends were trimmed by 2 bases and 4 bases, with 12 bases remaining between them. CDR3 length: 14 amino acids. This clonotype was sampled from a human donor in good health. The rearrangement links TRBV23-1 to TRBJ2-7, with D perhaps matching TRBD1 (5 bases). TRBV23-1 is known as an ORF, though its function is uncertain. Sequenced: CD4+ T cells from blood. CDR3 region: CASSQRGLEYEQYF. Here the CDR3 DNA reads TGCGCCAGCAGTCAAAGGGGCCTGGAATACGAGCAGTACTTC.